The clone carrying this TCR beta chain was recorded only once. CDR3 size: 13 residues. Germline CDR1 SGHDN, CDR2 FVKESK. Trimming removed 6 bases at V and 8 bases at J, with 14 bases between. Using immunoSEQ multiplex PCR, the repertoire was profiled, and TCRdb retains in-frame clones only, with some absent. This table holds approximately 88,000 clones, 90% to 97% found once. The data originate from a study of technical replicates of blood from a handful of donors. This TCR derives from a human donor in good health. The chain is built from TRBV14 and TRBJ2-1, with a tentative D call TRBD2 (6 bases). The sample was T cells isolated from PBMCs. The CDR3 loop is CASRGRERHEQFF. The CDR3 coding sequence is TGTGCCAGCAGGGGACGGGAGCGGCATGAGCAGTTCTTC.